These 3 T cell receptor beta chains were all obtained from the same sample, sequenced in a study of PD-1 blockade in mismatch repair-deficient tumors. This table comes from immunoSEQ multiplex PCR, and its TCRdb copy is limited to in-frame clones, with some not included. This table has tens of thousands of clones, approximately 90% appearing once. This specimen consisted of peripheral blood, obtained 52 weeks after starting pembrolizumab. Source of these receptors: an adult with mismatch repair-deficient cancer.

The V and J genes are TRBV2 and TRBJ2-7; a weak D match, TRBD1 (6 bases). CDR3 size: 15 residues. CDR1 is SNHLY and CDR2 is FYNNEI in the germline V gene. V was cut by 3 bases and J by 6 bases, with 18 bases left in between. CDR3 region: CASSDVGAADLEQYF. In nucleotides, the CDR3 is TGTGCCAGCAGTGACGTGGGGGCAGCCGACCTCGAGCAGTACTTC.

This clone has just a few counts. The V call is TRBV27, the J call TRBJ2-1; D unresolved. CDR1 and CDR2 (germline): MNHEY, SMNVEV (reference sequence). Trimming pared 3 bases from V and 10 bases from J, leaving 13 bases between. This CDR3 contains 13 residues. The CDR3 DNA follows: TGTGCCAGCAGTTTTAGCCCTGATAGGGAGCAGTTCTTC. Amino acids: CASSFSPDREQFF.

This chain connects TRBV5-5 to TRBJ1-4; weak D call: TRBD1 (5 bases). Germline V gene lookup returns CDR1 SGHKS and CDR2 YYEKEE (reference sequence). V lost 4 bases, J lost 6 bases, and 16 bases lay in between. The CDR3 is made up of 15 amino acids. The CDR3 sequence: CASSRTGTVDEKLFF. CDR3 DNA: TGTGCCAGCAGCAGAACCGGGACCGTGGATGAAAAACTGTTTTTT. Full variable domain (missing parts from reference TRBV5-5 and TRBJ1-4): DAGVTQSPTHLIKTRGQQVTLRCSPISGHKSVSWYQQVLGQGPQFIFQYYEKEERGRGNFPDRFSARQFPNYSSELNVNALLLGDSALYLCASSRTGTVDEKLFFGSGTQLSVL.